This T cell receptor beta chain was profiled in a study of shared clonotypes between healthy human individuals (dated by TCRdb to 2019 to 2021). Background on the whole study: A few men and two women, aged 18 to 49 years, made up the cohort. For each donor, three plates each were used for CD4 naive and CD4 memory, two plates were used for CD8 naive, and one plate was used for CD8 memory. To increase sequencing depth and limit assay-specific biases, different laboratories used diverse techniques to prepare libraries and sequence TCR repertoires. Blood TCR repertoires of five healthy adults were deeply sequenced to estimate repertoire size and the extent of clonotype sharing between individuals. Per donor, leukapheresis produced somewhere between about 0.94 and 10 billion PBMCs. What the study reported, not specific to this receptor: Sampling was restricted to blood, and TCR repertoires in tissue are likely to differ from TCR repertoires in blood. Based on pairwise subsampling, the degree of clonotype sharing among donors was expected to be affected by sequencing depth. Naive subsets generally had larger estimated clonotype richness than memory subsets did. About 4.5% of naive CD4, around 4% of naive CD8, approximately 2% of memory CD4, and over 0.35% of memory CD8 clonotypes were shared across a few donors. Incomplete sequencing was indicated by rarefaction of sorted-subset datasets, despite the large sequencing depth. The genetic and exposure-history diversity represented was limited by the small number of donors. Compared with non-shared clonotypes, the clonotypes found in all four sorted-subset donors had higher generation probabilities.

Concerning this clone itself: The target of this receptor is not known. Per-base quality was not reported, and no clone a single base away is much larger than it.

Via the germline V gene, CDR1 is MRHNA and CDR2 SNTAGT. V ends up 4 bases short and J 4 bases short, with an unmatched junction base count of 3. Counted from cysteine to phenylalanine, this CDR3 has 13 amino acids. Just the 39-base CDR3 DNA is kept, in frame starting at base 1. TCR CDR3 regions were amplified from genomic DNA by multiplex PCR using the deep immunoSEQ assay. Genomic DNA extracted from each cell subset was distributed evenly over all wells of several immunoSEQ 96-well plates, and each plate served as one replicate. For sorted subsets, around 200 ng genomic DNA, equal to tens of thousands of T cell genomes, was loaded into each replicate PCR. The purified libraries were quantified using a Qubit 3.0 fluorometer, sized with a Bioanalyzer 2100, and then quantified again using the KAPA Library Quantification kit. A separate single-read 150-cycle Illumina NextSeq 550 flow cell was used to sequence each immunoSEQ 96-well plate. Per the authors' processing: Because the immunoSEQ output included only junctional sequences and no quality scores, the filtering could not be the same as the filtering used for full-length reads. Sequences were annotated with PyIR, a Python wrapper for IgBLAST v1.9, and V/J genes and CDR3 were assigned using IMGT germline references. Reads were removed for weak V/J assignments (E-value above 1e-6), missing CDR3, stop codons, out-of-frame junctions, or ambiguous translated residues. V3J clonotypes were defined by identical inferred V gene, J gene, and CDR3 amino acid sequence. To compute the percentage overlap between repertoires, the number of shared unique clonotypes was divided by the size of the smaller repertoire. Repertoire richness was assessed with RTK rarefaction, the Chao1 estimator, and Recon v2.1 estimates of unobserved clonotypes. For all TCRbeta clonotypes obtained by the gDNA method from several donors, generation probabilities were computed with OLGA. Here the immuneACCESS table is served through TCRdb, limited to in-frame sequences with V and J called. Missing clones are a known gap in these copies; in checked studies unresolved V genes cover under half, and the rest lacks a known reason. Clone size and the V and J calls come from that table; the DNA yielded D and trimming. Counted in this sample were about 600,000 clones; less than 97% of them appeared once. The ten largest clonotypes hold about 0.11% of the sample.

CD8 naive samples were CD45RO-negative cells positively selected for CCR7, giving a CD45RA+CCR7+ population that excluded TemRA cells. The donors were healthy, HIV-negative adults who had no recently reported acute infections or vaccinations. Only Caucasian adults living in Nashville, Tennessee, USA were represented among the donors. After blood collection by leukapheresis, PBMCs were isolated using Ficoll-Histopaque density gradient centrifugation and then cryopreserved in the vapor phase of liquid nitrogen. Analytical flow cytometry was used to check the purity and quantity of each magnetically sorted T cell population. Genomic DNA was isolated from every sorted fraction and measured by UV absorbance on a Nanodrop 2000c.

The V gene is TRBV6-4 and the J gene is TRBJ1-2, and 7 bases in between align with TRBD1. What was sequenced was naive CD8+ T cells sorted from blood. This specimen's cell subset or site label, interpreted: CD45RA+CCR7+. This clonotype was sampled from a woman in her twenties or thirties in good health. At the DNA level, the sequence is TGTGCCAGCAGTGGGACAGGCAGCTATGGCTACACCTTC. It translates to CASSGTGSYGYTF.